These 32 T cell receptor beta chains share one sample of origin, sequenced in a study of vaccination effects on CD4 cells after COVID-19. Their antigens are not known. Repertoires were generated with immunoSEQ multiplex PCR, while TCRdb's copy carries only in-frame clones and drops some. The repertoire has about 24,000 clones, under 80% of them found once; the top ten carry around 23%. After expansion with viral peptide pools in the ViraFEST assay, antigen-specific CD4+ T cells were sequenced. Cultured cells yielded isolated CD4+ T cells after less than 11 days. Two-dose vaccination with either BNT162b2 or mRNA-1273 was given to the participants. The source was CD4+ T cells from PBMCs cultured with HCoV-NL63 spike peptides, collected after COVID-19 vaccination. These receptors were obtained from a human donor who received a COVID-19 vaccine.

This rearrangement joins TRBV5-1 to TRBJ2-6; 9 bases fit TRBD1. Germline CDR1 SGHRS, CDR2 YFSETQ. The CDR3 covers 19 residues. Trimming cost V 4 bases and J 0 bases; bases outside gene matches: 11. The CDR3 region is CASSPRTGAISSGANVLTF. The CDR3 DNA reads TGCGCCAGCAGCCCAAGGACAGGGGCGATCAGCTCTGGGGCCAACGTCCTGACTTTC.

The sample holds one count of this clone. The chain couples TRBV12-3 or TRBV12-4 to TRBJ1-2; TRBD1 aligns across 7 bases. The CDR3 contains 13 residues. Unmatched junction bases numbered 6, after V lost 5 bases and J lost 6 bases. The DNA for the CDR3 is TGTGCCAGCAGTCCAAGACAGGGCCATGGCTACACCTTC. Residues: CASSPRQGHGYTF.

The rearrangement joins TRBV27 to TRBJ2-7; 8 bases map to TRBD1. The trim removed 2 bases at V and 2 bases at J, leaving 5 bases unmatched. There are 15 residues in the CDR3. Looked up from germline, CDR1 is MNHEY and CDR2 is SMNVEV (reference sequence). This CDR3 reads CASSLGRGLTYEQYF. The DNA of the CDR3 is TGTGCCAGCAGTTTAGGCAGGGGGCTCACCTACGAGCAGTACTTC.

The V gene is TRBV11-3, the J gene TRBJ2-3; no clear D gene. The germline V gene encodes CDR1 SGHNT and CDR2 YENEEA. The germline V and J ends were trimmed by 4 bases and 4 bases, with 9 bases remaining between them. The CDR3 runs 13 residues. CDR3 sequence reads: CASSSRGPDTQYF. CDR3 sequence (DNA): TGTGCCAGCAGCTCTAGAGGCCCAGATACGCAGTATTTT.

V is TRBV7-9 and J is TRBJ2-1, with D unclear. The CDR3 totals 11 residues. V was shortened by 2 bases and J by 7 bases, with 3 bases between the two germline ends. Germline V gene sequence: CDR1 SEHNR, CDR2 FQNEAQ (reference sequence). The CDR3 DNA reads TGTGCCAGCAGCTTACGGAATGAGCAGTTCTTC. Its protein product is CASSLRNEQFF.

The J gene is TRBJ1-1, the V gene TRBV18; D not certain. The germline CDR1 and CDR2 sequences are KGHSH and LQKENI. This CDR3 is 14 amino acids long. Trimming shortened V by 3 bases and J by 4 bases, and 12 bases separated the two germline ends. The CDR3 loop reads CASSPEVVGTEAFF. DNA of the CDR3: TGTGCCAGCTCACCGGAGGTGGTTGGCACTGAAGCTTTCTTT.

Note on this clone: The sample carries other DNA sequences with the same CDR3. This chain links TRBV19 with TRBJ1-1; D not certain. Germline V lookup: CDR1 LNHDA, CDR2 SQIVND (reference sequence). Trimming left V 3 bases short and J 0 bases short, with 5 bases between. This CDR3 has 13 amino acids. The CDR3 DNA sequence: TGTGCCAGTAGTATGACTTTGAACACTGAAGCTTTCTTT. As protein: CASSMTLNTEAFF.

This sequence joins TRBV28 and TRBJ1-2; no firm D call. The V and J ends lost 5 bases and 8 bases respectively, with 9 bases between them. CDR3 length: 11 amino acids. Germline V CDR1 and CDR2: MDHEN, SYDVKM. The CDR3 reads CASSPQDGYTF. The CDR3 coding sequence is TGTGCCAGCAGTCCCCAAGACGGCTACACCTTC.

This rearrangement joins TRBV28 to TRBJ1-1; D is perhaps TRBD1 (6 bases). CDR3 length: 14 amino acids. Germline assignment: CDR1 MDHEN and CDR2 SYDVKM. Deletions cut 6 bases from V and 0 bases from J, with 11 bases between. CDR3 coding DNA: TGTGCCAGCAGAGGGGGGCAAATGAACACTGAAGCTTTCTTT. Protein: CASRGGQMNTEAFF. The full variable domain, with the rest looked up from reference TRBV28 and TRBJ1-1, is DVKVTQSSRYLVKRTGEKVFLECVQDMDHENMFWYRQDPGLGLRLIYFSYDVKMKEKGDIPEGYSVSREKKERFSLILESASTNQTSMYLCASRGGQMNTEAFFGQGTRLTVV.

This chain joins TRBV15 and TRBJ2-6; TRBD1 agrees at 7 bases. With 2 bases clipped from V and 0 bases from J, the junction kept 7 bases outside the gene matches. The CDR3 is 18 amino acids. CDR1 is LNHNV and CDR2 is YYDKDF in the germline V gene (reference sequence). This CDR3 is CATSRRQGGPSGANVLTF. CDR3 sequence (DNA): TGTGCCACCAGCAGAAGACAGGGCGGCCCCTCTGGGGCCAACGTCCTGACTTTC. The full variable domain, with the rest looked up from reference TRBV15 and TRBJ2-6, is DAMVIQNPRYQVTQFGKPVTLSCSQTLNHNVMYWYQQKSSQAPKLLFHYYDKDFNNEADTPDNFQSRRPNTSFCFLDIRSPGLGDTAMYLCATSRRQGGPSGANVLTFGAGSRLTVL.

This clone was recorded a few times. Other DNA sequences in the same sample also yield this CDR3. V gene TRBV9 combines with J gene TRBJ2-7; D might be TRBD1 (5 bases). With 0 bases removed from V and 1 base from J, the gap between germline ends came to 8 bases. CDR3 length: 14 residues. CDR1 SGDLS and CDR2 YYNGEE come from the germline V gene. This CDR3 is CASSVGPGSYEQYF. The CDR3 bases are TGTGCCAGCAGCGTAGGTCCAGGGTCCTACGAGCAGTACTTC.

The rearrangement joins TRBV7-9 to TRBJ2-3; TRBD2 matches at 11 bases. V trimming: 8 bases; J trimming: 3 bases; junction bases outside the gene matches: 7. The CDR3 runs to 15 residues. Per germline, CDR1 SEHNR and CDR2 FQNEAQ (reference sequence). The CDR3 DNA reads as TGTGCCAGCGATAGCGGGAGGGCGGTTACAGATACGCAGTATTTT. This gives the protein CASDSGRAVTDTQYF.

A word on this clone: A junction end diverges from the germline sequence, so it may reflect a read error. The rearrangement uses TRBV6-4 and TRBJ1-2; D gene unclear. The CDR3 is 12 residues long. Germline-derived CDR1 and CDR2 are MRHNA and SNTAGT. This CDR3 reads CASSDLNYGYTF. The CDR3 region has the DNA TGTGCCAGCAGCGACTTGAACTATGGCTACACCTTC.

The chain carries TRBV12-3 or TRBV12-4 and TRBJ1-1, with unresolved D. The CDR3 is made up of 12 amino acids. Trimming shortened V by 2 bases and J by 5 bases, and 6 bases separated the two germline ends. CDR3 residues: CASSLFQTEAFF. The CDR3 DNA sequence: TGTGCCAGCAGTTTATTCCAAACTGAAGCTTTCTTT.

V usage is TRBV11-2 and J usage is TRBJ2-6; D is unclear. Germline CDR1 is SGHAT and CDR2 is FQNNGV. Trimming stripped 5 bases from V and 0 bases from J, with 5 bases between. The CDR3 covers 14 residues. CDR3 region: CASSGRSGANVLTF. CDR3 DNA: TGTGCCAGCAGCGGGCGCTCTGGGGCCAACGTCCTGACTTTC.

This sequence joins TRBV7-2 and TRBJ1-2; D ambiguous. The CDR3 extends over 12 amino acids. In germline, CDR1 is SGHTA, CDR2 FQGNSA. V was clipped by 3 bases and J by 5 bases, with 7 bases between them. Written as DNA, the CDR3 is TGTGCCAGCAGCTTTAGTCAGTATGGCTACACCTTC. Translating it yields CASSFSQYGYTF.

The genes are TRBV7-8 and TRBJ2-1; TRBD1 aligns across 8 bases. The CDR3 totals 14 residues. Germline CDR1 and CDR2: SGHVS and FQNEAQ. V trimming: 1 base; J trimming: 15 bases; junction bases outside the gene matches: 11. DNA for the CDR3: TGTGCCAGCAGCTTAGGGACAGGGCGGTCGGGGCCGTTCTTC. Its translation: CASSLGTGRSGPFF. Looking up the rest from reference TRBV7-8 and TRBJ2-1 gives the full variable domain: GAGVSQSPRYKVAKRGQDVALRCDPISGHVSLFWYQQALGQGPEFLTYFQNEAQLDKSGLPSDRFFAERPEGSVSTLKIQRTQQEDSAVYLCASSLGTGRSGPFFGPGTRLTVL.

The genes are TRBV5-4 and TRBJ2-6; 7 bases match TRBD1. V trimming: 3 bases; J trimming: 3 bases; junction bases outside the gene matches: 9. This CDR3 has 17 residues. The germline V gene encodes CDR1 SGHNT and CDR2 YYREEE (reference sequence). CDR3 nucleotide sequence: TGTGCCAGCAGCTACCGGGACAGCCTGGATGGGGCCAACGTCCTGACTTTC. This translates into CASSYRDSLDGANVLTF. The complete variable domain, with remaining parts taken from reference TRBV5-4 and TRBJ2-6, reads ETGVTQSPTHLIKTRGQQVTLRCSSQSGHNTVSWYQQALGQGPQFIFQYYREEENGRGNFPPRFSGLQFPNYSSELNVNALELDDSALYLCASSYRDSLDGANVLTFGAGSRLTVL.

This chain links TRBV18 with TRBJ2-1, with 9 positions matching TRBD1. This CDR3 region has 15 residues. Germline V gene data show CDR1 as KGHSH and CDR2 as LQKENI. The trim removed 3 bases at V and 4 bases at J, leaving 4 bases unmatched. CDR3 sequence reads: CASSPPGQGYNEQFF. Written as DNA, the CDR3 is TGTGCCAGCTCACCTCCGGGACAGGGTTACAATGAGCAGTTCTTC. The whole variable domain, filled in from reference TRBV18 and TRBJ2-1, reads NAGVMQNPRHLVRRRGQEARLRCSPMKGHSHVYWYRQLPEEGLKFMVYLQKENIIDESGMPKERFSAEFPKEGPSILRIQQVVRGDSAAYFCASSPPGQGYNEQFFGPGTRLTVL.

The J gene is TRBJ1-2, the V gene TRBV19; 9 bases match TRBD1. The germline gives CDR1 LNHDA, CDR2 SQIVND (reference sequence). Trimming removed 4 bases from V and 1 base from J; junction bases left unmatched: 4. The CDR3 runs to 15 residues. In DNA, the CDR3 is TGTGCCAGTAGTACCCGGGACAGGGATAACTATGGCTACACCTTC. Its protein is CASSTRDRDNYGYTF.

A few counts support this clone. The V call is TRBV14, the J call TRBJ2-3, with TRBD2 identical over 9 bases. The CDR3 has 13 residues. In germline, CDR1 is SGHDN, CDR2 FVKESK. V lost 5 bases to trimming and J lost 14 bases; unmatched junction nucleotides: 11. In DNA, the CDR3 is TGTGCCAGCAGCATCCGGGCTAGCGGGGTCCTGTATTTT. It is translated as CASSIRASGVLYF.

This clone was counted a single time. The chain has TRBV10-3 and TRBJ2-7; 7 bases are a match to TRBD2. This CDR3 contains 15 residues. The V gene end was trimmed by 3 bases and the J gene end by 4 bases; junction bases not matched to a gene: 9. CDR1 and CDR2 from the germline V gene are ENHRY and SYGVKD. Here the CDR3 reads CAISEGLAAKYEQYF. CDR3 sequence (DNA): TGTGCCATCAGTGAAGGTCTAGCGGCAAAATACGAGCAGTACTTC.

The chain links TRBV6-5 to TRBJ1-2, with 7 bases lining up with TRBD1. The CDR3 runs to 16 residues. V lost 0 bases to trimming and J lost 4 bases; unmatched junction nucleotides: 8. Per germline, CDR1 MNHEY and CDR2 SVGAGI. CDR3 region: CASSYSIDRVGYGYTF. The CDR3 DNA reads TGTGCCAGCAGTTACTCCATTGACAGGGTGGGCTATGGCTACACCTTC.

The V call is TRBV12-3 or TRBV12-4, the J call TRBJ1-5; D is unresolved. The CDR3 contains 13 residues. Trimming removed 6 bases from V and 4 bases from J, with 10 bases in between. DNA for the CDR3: TGTGCCAGCAGCGCGGCCAGTAATCAGCCCCAGCATTTT. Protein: CASSAASNQPQHF.

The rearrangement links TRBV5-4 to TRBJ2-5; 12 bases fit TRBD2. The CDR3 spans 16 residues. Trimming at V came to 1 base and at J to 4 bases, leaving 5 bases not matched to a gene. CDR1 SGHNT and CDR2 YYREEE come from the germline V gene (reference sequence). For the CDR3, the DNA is TGTGCCAGCAGCTTGACTAGCGGGGGGAATGTAGAGACCCAGTACTTC. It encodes CASSLTSGGNVETQYF. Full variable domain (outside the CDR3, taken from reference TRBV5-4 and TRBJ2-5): ETGVTQSPTHLIKTRGQQVTLRCSSQSGHNTVSWYQQALGQGPQFIFQYYREEENGRGNFPPRFSGLQFPNYSSELNVNALELDDSALYLCASSLTSGGNVETQYFGPGTRLLVL.

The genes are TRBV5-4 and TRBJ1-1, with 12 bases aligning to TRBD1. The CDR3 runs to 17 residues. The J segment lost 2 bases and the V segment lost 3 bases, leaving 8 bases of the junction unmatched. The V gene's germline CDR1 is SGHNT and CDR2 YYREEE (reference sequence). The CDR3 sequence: CASSWGTGGLGNTEAFF. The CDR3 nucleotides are TGTGCCAGCAGCTGGGGGACAGGGGGCTTGGGTAACACTGAAGCTTTCTTT.

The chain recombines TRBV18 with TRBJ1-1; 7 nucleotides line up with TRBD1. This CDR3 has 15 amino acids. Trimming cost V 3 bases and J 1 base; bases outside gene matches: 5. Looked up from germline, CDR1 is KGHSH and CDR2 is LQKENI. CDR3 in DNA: TGTGCCAGCTCACCCACGGGACAGAAGAACACTGAAGCTTTCTTT. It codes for CASSPTGQKNTEAFF. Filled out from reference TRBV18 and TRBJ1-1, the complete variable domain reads NAGVMQNPRHLVRRRGQEARLRCSPMKGHSHVYWYRQLPEEGLKFMVYLQKENIIDESGMPKERFSAEFPKEGPSILRIQQVVRGDSAAYFCASSPTGQKNTEAFFGQGTRLTVV.

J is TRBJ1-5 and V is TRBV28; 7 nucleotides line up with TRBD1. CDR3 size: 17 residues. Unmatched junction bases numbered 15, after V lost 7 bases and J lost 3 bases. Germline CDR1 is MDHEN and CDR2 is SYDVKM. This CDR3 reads CASKTGSWLFTNQPQHF. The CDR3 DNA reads TGTGCCAGCAAGACAGGGTCGTGGTTGTTTACCAATCAGCCCCAGCATTTT.

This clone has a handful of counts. The CDR3 nucleotides read TGTGCCAGCAGTTACATCGGGGATAACACCGGGGAGCTGTTTTTT. It translates to CASSYIGDNTGELFF. The J gene is TRBJ2-2, the V gene TRBV6-5, with D maybe TRBD2 (5 bases). This CDR3 is 15 amino acids long. The germline V and J ends were trimmed by 2 bases and 2 bases, with 9 bases remaining between them. CDR1 and CDR2 (germline): MNHEY, SVGAGI.

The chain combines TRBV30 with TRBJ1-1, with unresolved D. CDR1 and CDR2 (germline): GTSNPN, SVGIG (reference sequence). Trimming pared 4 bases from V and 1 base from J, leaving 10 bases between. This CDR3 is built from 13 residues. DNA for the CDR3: TGTGCCTGGAATCTGCATGGGAACACTGAAGCTTTCTTT. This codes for CAWNLHGNTEAFF.

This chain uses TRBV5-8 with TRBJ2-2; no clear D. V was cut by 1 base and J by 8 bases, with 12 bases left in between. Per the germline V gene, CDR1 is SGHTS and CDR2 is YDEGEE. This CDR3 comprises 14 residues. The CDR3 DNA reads TGTGCCAGCAGCTTGAGTGAAGTGCCGGGGGAGCTGTTTTTT. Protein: CASSLSEVPGELFF.

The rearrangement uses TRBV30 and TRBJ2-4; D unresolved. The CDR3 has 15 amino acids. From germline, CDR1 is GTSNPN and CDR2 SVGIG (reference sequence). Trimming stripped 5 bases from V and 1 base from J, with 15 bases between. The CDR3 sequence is CAWGTSNEAKNIQYF. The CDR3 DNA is TGTGCCTGGGGAACCTCAAACGAGGCCAAAAACATTCAGTACTTC.